The next 12 T cell receptor beta chains were all read from a single sample in a study of CD8 T cells in Susac syndrome. RNA totalling about 0.45 to 1 ug underwent reverse transcription with random hexamers. TCRdb used MiXCR to reprocess the immunoSEQ multiplex PCR reads, holding one entry per CDR3 protein. The sample consists of 150,000 to 190,000 distinct CDR3 sequences, approximately 96% of them appearing once. Input material: CD4+ T cells from PBMCs. The receptor source for this set is a human donor with Susac syndrome.

The chain joins TRBV9 to TRBJ2-2; no definite D call. The CDR3 extends over 15 amino acids. Germline assignment: CDR1 SGDLS and CDR2 YYNGEE. V dropped 0 bases and J dropped 4 bases, with 10 bases sitting between them. The CDR3 DNA reads as TGTGCCAGCAGCGTAGAATGGGCAGTCACCGGGGAGCTGTTTTTT. Translated: CASSVEWAVTGELFF.

The genes are TRBV6-2 or TRBV6-3 and TRBJ1-1; unclear D gene. Trimming removed 6 bases from V and 0 bases from J, with 20 bases in between. The CDR3 spans 17 residues. Germline V gene lookup returns CDR1 MNHEY and CDR2 SVGEGT. The CDR3 region has the DNA TGTGCCAGCAGCCCCCCGCGAGCGGGCACCGTGAACACTGAAGCTTTCTTT. This sequence encodes CASSPPRAGTVNTEAFF.

This chain uses TRBV7-9 with TRBJ1-1; the D is unclear. CDR1 and CDR2 from the germline V gene are SEHNR and FQNEAQ (reference sequence). The CDR3 has 16 residues. V gave up 5 bases and J gave up 1 base, with 17 bases separating them. CDR3 region: CASSRAIPIQNTEAFF. The CDR3 DNA reads as TGTGCCAGCAGCAGAGCGATCCCAATACAGAACACTGAAGCTTTCTTT.

This chain links TRBV19 with TRBJ2-7; D might be TRBD2 (5 bases). V lost 5 bases to trimming and J lost 5 bases, with 10 bases between them. From germline, CDR1 is LNHDA and CDR2 SQIVND (reference sequence). The CDR3 length is 12 residues. For the CDR3, the DNA is TGTGCCAGTAGTCGGTGGGGAGACGAGCAGTACTTC. It yields the protein CASSRWGDEQYF.

This rearrangement joins TRBV4-3 to TRBJ1-5, with TRBD1 as a possible D gene (6 bases). Germline CDR1 and CDR2: LGHNA and YSLEER. The germline V and J ends were trimmed by 0 bases and 6 bases, with 12 bases remaining between them. CDR3 length: 15 amino acids. The CDR3 region has the DNA TGCGCCAGCAGCCAAGACCCGGGGGCGGGTCAGCCCCAGCATTTT. It yields the protein CASSQDPGAGQPQHF.

The CDR3 DNA follows: TGTGCCAGTCACCGAACAGGGGGATACGAGCAGTACTTC. Amino acids: CASHRTGGYEQYF. This chain links TRBV7-9 with TRBJ2-7; 8 bases align to TRBD1. The CDR3 totals 13 residues. With V trimmed by 9 bases and J by 4 bases, 8 bases remained unmatched. The germline gives CDR1 SEHNR, CDR2 FQNEAQ (reference sequence).

V and J are TRBV29-1 and TRBJ2-6; perhaps TRBD2 as D (5 bases). The CDR3 has 14 amino acids. The V end was cut by 4 bases, the J end by 2 bases, with 9 bases between. CDR1 is SQVTM and CDR2 is ANQGSEA in the germline V gene. CDR3 residues: CSVALGTGANVLTF. CDR3 nucleotides: TGCAGCGTTGCTCTCGGGACTGGGGCCAACGTCCTGACTTTC.

This clonotype appeared a few times. The chain uses TRBV3-1 and TRBJ1-1; 7 bases map to TRBD1. This CDR3 is 14 amino acids long. The V gene's germline CDR1 is LGHDT and CDR2 YNNKEL (reference sequence). V dropped 4 bases and J dropped 0; count of bases not matched to a gene: 2. The CDR3 reads CASSPDRVNTEAFF. CDR3 DNA sequence: TGTGCCAGCAGCCCAGACAGGGTGAACACTGAAGCTTTCTTT.

The chain has TRBV29-1 and TRBJ2-1, with TRBD2 matching over 8 bases. The CDR3 extends over 12 amino acids. With 7 bases clipped from V and 7 bases from J, the junction kept 6 bases outside the gene matches. Looked up from germline, CDR1 is SQVTM and CDR2 is ANQGSEA. The CDR3 DNA sequence: TGCAGCGCTGAGCGGGGGAGGAATGAGCAGTTCTTC. Translated, it gives CSAERGRNEQFF.

The genes are TRBV5-1 and TRBJ2-1; no clear D gene. Trimming pared 0 bases from V and 3 bases from J, leaving 7 bases between. The germline gives CDR1 SGHRS, CDR2 YFSETQ. The length of the CDR3 is 14 residues. In DNA, the CDR3 is TGCGCCAGCAGCTTGGTGAGATACTACAATGAGCAGTTCTTC. Amino acid sequence: CASSLVRYYNEQFF. Full variable domain (rest looked up from reference TRBV5-1 and TRBJ2-1): KAGVTQTPRYLIKTRGQQVTLSCSPISGHRSVSWYQQTPGQGLQFLFEYFSETQRNKGNFPGRFSGRQFSNSRSEMNVSTLELGDSALYLCASSLVRYYNEQFFGPGTRLTVL.

The genes are TRBV20-1 and TRBJ2-7; no definite D call. Germline CDR1 reads DFQATT; CDR2 reads SNEGSKA (reference sequence). CDR3 length: 14 amino acids. CDR3: CSGLRTQSSYEQYF. In DNA form, the CDR3 reads TGCAGCGGTCTTAGGACCCAGAGCTCCTACGAGCAGTACTTC.

The chain employs TRBV20-1 and TRBJ1-5; D is ambiguous. Germline lookup yields CDR1 DFQATT and CDR2 SNEGSKA (reference sequence). The CDR3 runs to 14 residues. V lost 6 bases and J lost 0, with 12 bases in between. CDR3 sequence reads: CSADGRNSNQPQHF. In DNA form, the CDR3 reads TGCAGTGCCGACGGACGGAATAGCAATCAGCCCCAGCATTTT.